The 15 T cell receptor beta chains given below trace back to one sample, sequenced in a study of T cell clonality in common variable immunodeficiency. Data came from immunoSEQ multiplex PCR; TCRdb stores just in-frame clones and leaves some out. The table lists 40,000 to 50,000 clones, no singletons, with about 10% in the top ten. The sample consisted of peripheral blood mononuclear cells. These receptors were taken from a person aged 18-69 years in good health.

This clone has at least ten counts. This CDR3 is CASSTDPQGSNEKLFF. The CDR3 bases that were read are TGCGCCAGCAGCACGGACCCCCAGGGCAGTAATGAAAAA. The J gene is TRBJ1-4, the V gene TRBV5-1; D perhaps matches TRBD1 (5 bases). The sequenced fragment ends 3 residues before the CDR3 boundary, so the rest is inferred from the germline J gene. Trimming pared 4 bases from V and 4 bases from J, leaving 17 bases between. The CDR3 is 16 amino acids. CDR1 and CDR2 from the germline V gene are SGHRS and YFSETQ.

This clone has ten or more counts. The read terminates 3 residues before the CDR3 end, so the remaining end is supplied by the germline J gene. The chain employs TRBV20-1 and TRBJ2-6; 7 nucleotides agree with TRBD1. CDR1 and CDR2 from the germline V gene are DFQATT and SNEGSKA (reference sequence). The ends lost 3 bases at V and 4 bases at J; junction bases unmatched: 6. This CDR3 has 15 amino acids. This chain's CDR3 is CSARKTGVGANVLTF. Incomplete CDR3 DNA: TGCAGTGCTAGGAAAACAGGGGTCGGGGCCAACGTC.

Notes on this clone: The junction does not match germline at one end; this may be a read error. The sequence runs out 3 residues before the end of the CDR3; the remainder is reconstructed from the germline J gene. The V call is TRBV7-9, the J call TRBJ1-1; no firm D call. The CDR3 contains 13 residues. Germline assignment: CDR1 SEHNR and CDR2 FQNEAQ (reference sequence). The CDR3 loop reads CSSSSTENTEAFF. Incomplete CDR3 DNA: TGTTCCAGCAGCTCCACAGAGAACACTGAA.

A remark on this clone: Read data end 3 residues before the CDR3 end; the end is taken from the germline J gene. J is TRBJ1-6 and V is TRBV2; the match to TRBD1 covers 7 bases. The length of the CDR3 is 14 residues. CDR1 and CDR2 (germline): SNHLY, FYNNEI. Trimming removed 5 bases from V and 10 bases from J; junction bases left unmatched: 8. The CDR3 sequence is CASSKTGAPSPLHF. The part of the CDR3 DNA that was read is TGTGCCAGCAGTAAAACAGGGGCTCCCTCACCC.

This clone showed up many times. Coverage ceases 3 residues before the CDR3 finishes, and the germline J gene fills in the end. The chain is built from TRBV30 and TRBJ1-2; no definite D call. Germline CDR1 GTSNPN, CDR2 SVGIG (reference sequence). The CDR3 length is 12 residues. V was cut by 0 bases and J by 4 bases, with 6 bases left in between. CDR3 region: CAWSVRVYGYTF. The CDR3 DNA, read in part, is TGTGCCTGGAGTGTACGGGTCTATGGC.

This clone was counted many times. The read ends 3 residues early relative to the CDR3; the germline J gene fills the gap. V usage is TRBV18 and J usage is TRBJ2-5, with a possible D match to TRBD1 (6 bases). Germline V gives CDR1 KGHSH, CDR2 LQKENI. The V and J ends lost 2 bases and 5 bases respectively, with 12 bases between them. The CDR3 covers 14 residues. The CDR3 DNA, read in part, is TGTGCCAGCTCACCAATGAACAGGGAGGAGACC. This encodes CASSPMNREET. The whole CDR3 protein reads CASSPMNREETQYF.

This clone has at least ten counts. The sequence runs out 3 residues before the end of the CDR3; the remainder is reconstructed from the germline J gene. This chain uses TRBV18 with TRBJ1-2; D is perhaps TRBD1 (5 bases). The V and J ends lost 0 bases and 3 bases respectively, with 17 bases between them. Germline V CDR1 and CDR2: KGHSH, LQKENI. This CDR3 has 17 residues. The sequenced part of the CDR3 DNA is TGTGCCAGCTCACCACCGGGTTCCCGTCAAGGGGACTATGGC. Its translation is CASSPPGSRQGDYG. Given in full, the CDR3 is CASSPPGSRQGDYGYTF.

This clone was counted many times. The CDR3 end lies 3 residues beyond the end of the read and is filled in from the germline J gene. J is TRBJ1-2 and V is TRBV5-1; 7 positions agree with TRBD1. Germline V lookup: CDR1 SGHRS, CDR2 YFSETQ. The length of the CDR3 is 15 residues. The V and J ends lost 1 base and 4 bases, in that order; junction bases with no gene match: 7. Here the CDR3 reads CASSLLSQGVYGYTF. CDR3 DNA, as far as it was read: TGCGCCAGCAGCTTGCTGTCGCAGGGGGTCTATGGC.

The covered CDR3 bases are TGTGCCAGCAGTGAAGTAGACAGGGGCGGC. This translates into CASSEVDRGG. The whole CDR3 sequence is CASSEVDRGGYTF. The chain joins TRBV6-1 to TRBJ1-2; 8 bases agree with TRBD1. The observed sequence ends 3 residues before the CDR3 terminus, with the missing tail filled in from the germline J gene. The CDR3 spans 13 residues. Germline CDR1 is MNHNS and CDR2 is SASEGT.

This clone was counted ten times or more. CDR3 loop: CASSFTSGGYNEQFF. Partial CDR3 DNA: TGTGCCAGCAGTTTTACTAGCGGGGGATACAATGAG. The rearrangement joins TRBV6-2 or TRBV6-3 to TRBJ2-1, with TRBD2 matching 11 bases. The read falls 3 residues short of the CDR3 end, and the missing part is taken from the germline J gene. The germline CDR1 and CDR2 sequences are MNHEY and SVGEGT. The CDR3 is 15 residues long. Losses at the gene ends were 4 bases for V and 4 bases for J; bases not matched to a gene: 3.

This clone appeared many times. The read ends 3 residues shy of where the CDR3 ends; the end is completed using the germline J gene. V and J are TRBV7-9 and TRBJ1-5; 7 nucleotides agree with TRBD1. The CDR3 consists of 14 residues. The junction had 5 bases not matched to a gene; V was cut back by 5 bases and J by 4 bases. CDR1 is SEHNR, CDR2 FQNEAQ, per germline (reference sequence). CDR3 sequence reads: CASSPGTVNQPQHF. CDR3 DNA, as far as it was read: TGTGCCAGCAGCCCCGGGACAGTAAATCAGCCC.

This clone has ten or more counts. The sequence runs out 3 residues before the end of the CDR3; the remainder is reconstructed from the germline J gene. The chain carries TRBV5-1 and TRBJ2-5; the match to TRBD1 covers 11 bases. In germline, CDR1 is SGHRS, CDR2 YFSETQ. The CDR3 sequence is 15 residues long. J lost 4 bases, V lost 3 bases, and 5 bases had no gene match. The CDR3 sequence: CASSSGQGVAETQYF. CDR3 bases read: TGCGCCAGCAGCTCGGGACAGGGGGTAGCAGAGACC.

At least ten counts were recorded for this clone. The sequence runs out 3 residues before the end of the CDR3; the remainder is reconstructed from the germline J gene. The J gene is TRBJ2-3, the V gene TRBV7-9; D is perhaps TRBD1 (6 bases). The CDR3 extends over 14 amino acids. Germline V gives CDR1 SEHNR, CDR2 FQNEAQ (reference sequence). Trimming left V 3 bases short and J 4 bases short, with 11 bases between. CDR3 region: CASSFTRGSDTQYF. The sequenced part of the CDR3 DNA is TGTGCCAGCAGCTTCACCAGGGGCTCAGATACG.

Many counts were recorded for this clone. The missing CDR3 end, 3 residues past where the read stops, is filled in from the germline J gene. The chain links TRBV6-2 or TRBV6-3 to TRBJ1-1; D perhaps matches TRBD1 (6 bases). Trimming took 6 bases from V and 3 from J, leaving 14 bases between them. Germline V gene sequence: CDR1 MNHEY, CDR2 SVGEGT. The CDR3 is made up of 14 amino acids. The covered CDR3 bases are TGTGCCAGCAGACCGACAGGATATGACACTGAA. Protein product: CASRPTGYDTE. The full CDR3 sequence reads CASRPTGYDTEAFF.

This clone was counted ten times or more. The CDR3 end lies 3 residues beyond the end of the read and is filled in from the germline J gene. This chain joins TRBV12-3 or TRBV12-4 and TRBJ2-6; unclear D gene. CDR3 length: 15 amino acids. Deletions cut 7 bases from V and 0 bases from J, with 10 bases between. The DNA read from the CDR3 is TGTGCCAGCACAGGCATCAGCTCTGGGGCCAACGTC. Protein: CASTGISSGANV. The full CDR3 is CASTGISSGANVLTF.